The rows below give T cell receptor beta chains drawn from one sample of a study of tumor and adjacent non-tumor tissue in lung cancer. TCRdb used MiXCR to reprocess the multiplex PCR reads, holding one entry per CDR3 protein. The data contain 65,000 to 70,000 distinct CDR3 sequences, 55% to 70% of them seen just once; the ten biggest clones take up roughly a fifth. Sequenced material: lung tumor tissue. The source of these receptors is a man aged 45-65 years with non-small cell lung cancer. Both conserved end residues are part of each CDR3. A D gene is named only where the DNA matches it firmly. Rows may omit the clone size; those that give it use once, few, many or a size class.

cdr3_aa cdr3_nt v_call d_call clone_size j_call
CASSLDRGGNQPQHF TGCGCCAGCAGCTTGGACAGGGGCGGCAATCAGCCCCAGCATTTT TRBV5-1 TRBD1 few TRBJ1-5
CSAKPLQGNTGELFF TGCAGTGCTAAACCCCTACAGGGAAATACCGGGGAGCTGTTTTTT TRBV20-1 . . TRBJ2-2
CAWSVPPGVYGYTF TGTGCCTGGAGTGTACCCCCAGGGGTCTATGGCTACACCTTC TRBV30 . many TRBJ1-2
CVSSQEGLAGANTGELFF TGTGTCAGCAGCCAGGAGGGACTAGCGGGGGCGAACACGGGGGAGCTGTTTTTT TRBV4-2 TRBD2 . TRBJ2-2
CASSPSRRGPDNEQFF TGTGCCAGCTCACCATCTCGGCGGGGGCCAGACAATGAGCAGTTCTTC TRBV18 . few TRBJ2-1
CASSLVAGNDGQFF TGCGCCAGCAGCTTGGTAGCGGGGAACGATGGGCAGTTCTTC TRBV5-1 TRBD2 . TRBJ2-1
CVSIGGGGYTQYF TGTGTCAGCATTGGGGGCGGGGGATATACGCAGTATTTT TRBV6-5 . once TRBJ2-3
CASNLGAGERNIQYF TGCGCCAGCAACTTGGGAGCAGGGGAGAGAAACATTCAGTACTTC TRBV5-1 . . TRBJ2-4
CSARPRENSYEQYF TGCAGTGCTAGGCCCAGGGAGAACTCCTACGAGCAGTACTTT TRBV20-1 . . TRBJ2-7
CASSPLTRNNEQFF TGTGCCAGCTCACCTTTGACAAGAAACAATGAGCAGTTCTTC TRBV18 . . TRBJ2-1
CDSSLIGRYNQPQDF TGCGACAGCAGCTTGATAGGAAGGTACAATCAGCCCCAGGATTTT TRBV5-1 . . TRBJ1-5
CASSPSGANYGYTF TGTGCCAGTAGCCCTTCGGGCGCTAACTATGGCTACACCTTC TRBV11-2 . few TRBJ1-2
CASSLLAGGLSYEQYF TGTGCCAGCAGCTTACTAGCGGGAGGACTCTCCTACGAGCAGTACTTC TRBV5-6 TRBD2 many TRBJ2-7
CASSSTTSVGYNEQFF TGTGCCAGCAGCAGCACGACTAGCGTTGGCTACAATGAGCAGTTCTTC TRBV12-3/TRBV12-4 TRBD2 many TRBJ2-1
CASSQEGYNEQFF TGTGCCAGCAGCCAGGAGGGCTACAATGAGCAGTTCTTC TRBV7-9 . . TRBJ2-1
CASSWTWGPEAFF TGTGCCAGCAGCTGGACATGGGGGCCTGAAGCTTTCTTC TRBV11-2 . . TRBJ1-1
CSALGQGAEQYF TGCAGCGCGCTTGGGCAGGGAGCCGAGCAGTACTTC TRBV29-1 . many TRBJ2-7
CSALQTISKQFF TGCAGCGCCCTACAGACGATCAGTAAGCAGTTCTTC TRBV29-1 . . TRBJ2-1
CASSKVASRQGDKYEQYF TGTGCCAGCAGCAAAGTTGCATCGAGACAGGGGGACAAGTACGAGCAGTACTTC TRBV21-1 . few TRBJ2-7
CASTPVTGAIGETQYF TGTGCCAGCACCCCTGTGACAGGGGCGATCGGGGAGACCCAGTACTTC TRBV14 TRBD1 . TRBJ2-5
CSVDRAVSKNIQYF TGCAGTGTTGATAGGGCAGTATCCAAAAACATTCAGTACTTC TRBV20-1 . . TRBJ2-4
CASSLGGGFNVRFF TGTGCCAGCAGTCTCGGGGGGGGGTTCAATGTGCGGTTCTTC TRBV12-3/TRBV12-4 TRBD2 once TRBJ2-1
CASGRGYGYTF TGTGCCAGCGGAAGGGGCTATGGCTACACCTTC TRBV2 . . TRBJ1-2
CASSLDKGAYKQYF TGTGCCAGCAGCTTAGACAAGGGAGCCTACAAGCAGTACTTC TRBV11-2 . . TRBJ2-7
CASAESGTKNIQYF TGTGCCAGCGCCGAGAGTGGGACGAAAAACATTCAGTACTTC TRBV25-1 . few TRBJ2-4
CASKGFAPGTTNTGVLFF TGTGCCAGCAAGGGGTTTGCCCCCGGGACAACGAACACCGGGGTGCTGTTTTTT TRBV14 . . TRBJ2-2
CSVGGQVSGEQYF TGCAGTGTTGGAGGACAGGTGTCGGGTGAGCAGTACTTC TRBV29-1 TRBD1 . TRBJ2-7
CASSRPGAVGELFF TGTGCCAGCAGCCGTCCAGGGGCGGTCGGGGAGCTGTTTTTT TRBV7-6 . . TRBJ2-2
CASCLQGGSNIQYF TGTGCCAGCTGCCTACAGGGGGGTTCGAACATTCAGTACTTC TRBV7-9 TRBD1 few TRBJ2-4
CASSQRVAGGVDTQYF TGCGCCAGCAGCCAGCGGGTAGCGGGAGGGGTTGATACGCAGTATTTT TRBV4-1 TRBD2 many TRBJ2-3
CASSPGTRDEASF TGTGCCAGCAGCCCCGGGACAAGGGACGAAGCTTCCTTT TRBV11-1 . . TRBJ1-1
CVGSLGGQSYEQYF TGTGTCGGCAGCTTGGGGGGACAATCCTACGAGCAGTACTTC TRBV11-1 . . TRBJ2-7
CASMGTRSYELYF TGTGCCAGCATGGGGACTAGATCCTACGAGCTGTACTTC TRBV6-6 TRBD2 . TRBJ2-7
CASSYTNPSGGYSEQFF TGTGCCAGTAGTTACACCAACCCTAGCGGGGGGTACAGTGAGCAGTTTTTC TRBV6-5 TRBD2 . TRBJ2-1
CASSPPESYEQYF TGTGCCAGCTCACCACCAGAGTCCTACGAGCAGTACTTC TRBV18 . many TRBJ2-7
CASRHSGTGDNEQFF TGTGCCAGCAGACATTCCGGGACAGGGGACAATGAGCAGTTCTTC TRBV11-2 TRBD1 . TRBJ2-1
CASSQGAISRVTQYF TGTGCCAGCAGTCAAGGTGCGATTTCAAGGGTTACGCAGTATTTT TRBV4-2 . . TRBJ2-3
CARSLGLAGAGNEQFF TGTGCCCGCAGCTTAGGGCTAGCGGGAGCTGGGAATGAGCAGTTCTTC TRBV7-9 TRBD2 . TRBJ2-1
CVTIRGASSVSYEQYF TGTGTCACCATCCGGGGTGCCTCCTCGGTTAGTTACGAGCAGTACTTC TRBV6-1 . . TRBJ2-7
CASSFRDNTEAFF TGTGCCAGCAGTTTCCGGGACAACACTGAAGCTTTCTTT TRBV28 . many TRBJ1-1
CASSLGTGHNNEQFF TGTGCCAGCAGCTTAGGGACAGGGCATAACAATGAGCAGTTCTTC TRBV11-1 TRBD1 medium-sized TRBJ2-1
CASGLEGQTYEQYF TGTGCCAGTGGCTTGGAGGGACAAACCTACGAGCAGTACTTC TRBV11-1 . . TRBJ2-7
CASSLGRPCNEQFF TGTGCCAGCAGTTTAGGGCGGCCCTGCAATGAGCAGTTCTTC TRBV28 . few TRBJ2-1
CARSPSTSGGRHNEQFF TGCGCCAGGAGCCCCTCGACTAGCGGGGGCAGGCACAATGAGCAGTTCTTC TRBV5-1 TRBD2 . TRBJ2-1
CASSFGQGLYNEQFF TGTGCCAGCAGCTTCGGACAGGGTCTCTACAATGAGCAGTTCTTC TRBV7-9 TRBD1 . TRBJ2-1
CASPPLQSSDGYTF TGTGCCAGCCCCCCCCTCCAGTCTAGTGATGGCTACACCTTC TRBV7-9 . few TRBJ1-2
CSAEAGGPTDEQFF TGCAGCGCCGAAGCGGGGGGACCGACCGATGAGCAGTTCTTC TRBV29-1 TRBD2 . TRBJ2-1
CAGSQAWGDTAYEQYF TGCGCCGGCAGTCAAGCCTGGGGTGACACCGCCTACGAGCAGTACTTC TRBV4-1 . . TRBJ2-7
CSAAGLAYNEQFF TGCAGCGCTGCAGGGTTGGCCTACAATGAGCAGTTCTTC TRBV29-1 . medium-sized TRBJ2-1